These 13 T cell receptor beta chains originate from one sample sequenced in a study of blood T cell repertoires in COVID-19. TCRdb keeps only in-frame clones here, not all; method: immunoSEQ multiplex PCR. The data show about 180,000 clones, with approximately 90% seen just once and roughly 1.4% held by the top ten. Sequencing input: peripheral blood. These receptors were obtained from a woman in her fifties or sixties with acute or convalescent COVID-19.

V and J are TRBV5-1 and TRBJ2-1, with D possibly being TRBD2 (5 bases). Germline loops: CDR1 SGHRS, CDR2 YFSETQ. V lost 4 bases and J 2 bases, leaving 16 bases between the germline ends. The CDR3 totals 16 residues. CDR3 nucleotide sequence: TGCGCCAGCAGCCCCTACCTAGCTTCGGCCTACAATGAGCAGTTCTTC. It yields the protein CASSPYLASAYNEQFF.

V usage is TRBV6-1 and J usage is TRBJ2-3; D is undetermined. The length of the CDR3 is 12 residues. Germline V gives CDR1 MNHNS, CDR2 SASEGT. Trimming stripped 5 bases from V and 6 bases from J, with 9 bases between. The chain's CDR3 is CASSRSWDTQYF. The CDR3 DNA sequence: TGTGCCAGCAGTCGGAGCTGGGATACGCAGTATTTT.

This clone was observed a handful of times. The genes are TRBV19 and TRBJ1-5; D unresolved. The CDR3 covers 15 residues. Germline CDR1 reads LNHDA; CDR2 reads SQIVND (reference sequence). The V end lost 0 bases, the J end lost 7 bases, and 13 bases lay between the germline ends. CDR3 loop: CASSIDGLGGQPQHF. In DNA, the CDR3 is TGTGCCAGTAGTATAGATGGACTCGGAGGCCAGCCCCAGCATTTT. Full variable domain (rest looked up from reference TRBV19 and TRBJ1-5): DGGITQSPKYLFRKEGQNVTLSCEQNLNHDAMYWYRQDPGQGLRLIYYSQIVNDFQKGDIAEGYSVSREKKESFPLTVTSAQKNPTAFYLCASSIDGLGGQPQHFGDGTRLSIL.

The gene calls are TRBV6-5 and TRBJ2-2; D is perhaps TRBD2 (5 bases). Germline V gene lookup returns CDR1 MNHEY and CDR2 SVGAGI. Trimming cost V 5 bases and J 4 bases, with 14 bases left between them. The CDR3 is made up of 15 amino acids. CDR3: CASSHVFGSTGELFF. CDR3 coding DNA: TGTGCCAGCAGTCACGTTTTTGGGAGCACCGGGGAGCTGTTTTTT.

The genes are TRBV29-1 and TRBJ2-5, with 9 bases identical to TRBD2. The junction had 4 bases not matched to a gene; V was cut back by 0 bases and J by 8 bases. Germline CDR1 and CDR2: SQVTM and ANQGSEA. This CDR3 comprises 13 residues. In DNA, the CDR3 is TGCAGCGTTGAAGATCATAGCGGGAGAACCCAGTACTTC. Its protein product is CSVEDHSGRTQYF.

The CDR3 is CASSARGGFYNEQFF. The CDR3 nucleotides read TGTGCCAGCAGCGCACGGGGGGGGTTCTACAATGAGCAGTTCTTC. The V call is TRBV5-4, the J call TRBJ2-1; 8 bases map to TRBD2. J gave up 3 bases and V 4 bases, and 6 bases lay outside the gene matches. The germline CDR1 and CDR2 sequences are SGHNT and YYREEE (reference sequence). The CDR3 extends over 15 amino acids. The complete variable domain, with remaining parts taken from reference TRBV5-4 and TRBJ2-1, reads ETGVTQSPTHLIKTRGQQVTLRCSSQSGHNTVSWYQQALGQGPQFIFQYYREEENGRGNFPPRFSGLQFPNYSSELNVNALELDDSALYLCASSARGGFYNEQFFGPGTRLTVL.

The chain joins TRBV10-3 to TRBJ1-4; D gene unclear. Germline values: CDR1 ENHRY, CDR2 SYGVKD. V was shortened by 3 bases and J by 0 bases, with 5 bases between the two germline ends. The CDR3 runs 14 residues. CDR3 amino acids: CAISESATNEKLFF. The CDR3 DNA reads TGTGCCATCAGTGAATCTGCAACTAATGAAAAACTGTTTTTT.

The V and J genes are TRBV11-1 and TRBJ2-3; 12 positions match TRBD1. Per the germline V gene, CDR1 is SGHAT and CDR2 is FQDESV (reference sequence). V lost 4 bases and J lost 14; bases outside the gene matches: 10. The CDR3 consists of 14 residues. CDR3 DNA sequence: TGTGCCAGCAGCTCCCCCGGGACAGGGGGCCCTTCGTATTTT. It yields the protein CASSSPGTGGPSYF.

The CDR3 reads CAWSGVTEAFF. The CDR3 DNA reads TGTGCCTGGTCAGGGGTGACTGAAGCTTTCTTT. V gene TRBV30 combines with J gene TRBJ1-1; a weak D match, TRBD1 (6 bases). Germline V gene sequence: CDR1 GTSNPN, CDR2 SVGIG (reference sequence). This CDR3 is built from 11 residues. The germline V and J ends were trimmed by 5 bases and 5 bases, with 9 bases remaining between them.

This chain uses TRBV7-9 with TRBJ1-1; D perhaps matches TRBD1 (6 bases). This CDR3 has 14 residues. Trimming removed 4 bases from V and 5 bases from J, with 14 bases in between. Germline CDR1 is SEHNR and CDR2 is FQNEAQ (reference sequence). The DNA of the CDR3 is TGTGCCAGCAGCTCAGACAGGTGGAATACTGAAGCTTTCTTT. The encoded protein is CASSSDRWNTEAFF.

This chain joins TRBV12-3 or TRBV12-4 and TRBJ1-1, with D hard to call. This CDR3 is 12 amino acids long. Trimming pared 8 bases from V and 3 bases from J, leaving 10 bases between. The CDR3 is CASLTGYTEAFF. The CDR3 DNA reads TGTGCCAGCCTCACGGGGTACACTGAAGCTTTCTTT.

The chain has TRBV6-5 and TRBJ1-5; D not resolved. This CDR3 is 14 amino acids long. The germline CDR1 and CDR2 sequences are MNHEY and SVGAGI. The germline V and J ends were trimmed by 0 bases and 7 bases, with 10 bases remaining between them. CDR3 amino acids: CASSYSAGAQPQHF. CDR3 nucleotide sequence: TGTGCCAGCAGTTACTCAGCGGGAGCACAGCCCCAGCATTTT.

The rearrangement links TRBV9 to TRBJ1-1; maybe TRBD1 (6 bases). Per germline, CDR1 SGDLS and CDR2 YYNGEE. This CDR3 has 15 residues. V was trimmed by 4 bases and J by 1 base, leaving 14 bases between them. In DNA form, the CDR3 reads TGTGCCAGCAGCCCTCCAGGGGCTGGGAACACTGAAGCTTTCTTT. Translating it yields CASSPPGAGNTEAFF.